Below are 19 T cell receptor beta chains sequenced from a single sample in a study of blood T cell repertoires in COVID-19. Assay: immunoSEQ multiplex PCR; the TCRdb copy retains only in-frame clones and omits some. Of under 300,000 clones listed, approximately 83% are singletons. Sequences were obtained from peripheral blood. Receptor source: a woman of 80 years or more with acute or convalescent COVID-19.

The CDR3 bases are TGTGCCAGCAGTGAGCGACTATGGAATTCACCCCTCCACTTT. Protein: CASSERLWNSPLHF. The chain combines TRBV6-1 with TRBJ1-6; no clear D. Between the trimmed V and J ends, which lost 3 bases and 7 bases, there was a span of 10 bases. The CDR3 contains 14 residues. Germline CDR1 MNHNS, CDR2 SASEGT.

The rearrangement links TRBV7-2 to TRBJ1-6; D may be TRBD1 (5 bases). This CDR3 is built from 14 residues. The V and J ends lost 6 bases and 11 bases respectively, with 17 bases between them. CDR1 and CDR2 from the germline V gene are SGHTA and FQGNSA. CDR3 coding DNA: TGTGCCAGCAGAGAGGGGAGGGGTCGGGCACCCCTCCACTTT. Protein: CASREGRGRAPLHF.

V usage is TRBV2 and J usage is TRBJ2-1, with D possibly TRBD1 on 6 matching bases. CDR1 and CDR2 from the germline V gene are SNHLY and FYNNEI. V was trimmed by 4 bases and J by 12 bases, leaving 16 bases between them. There are 13 residues in the CDR3. CDR3 protein: CASSGQRGTLQFF. DNA for the CDR3: TGTGCCAGCAGTGGCCAGAGGGGGACCCTGCAGTTCTTC.

V and J are TRBV10-3 and TRBJ2-5, with D possibly being TRBD2 (5 bases). Germline lookup yields CDR1 ENHRY and CDR2 SYGVKD. The CDR3 consists of 13 residues. The V end lost 0 bases, the J end lost 5 bases, and 7 bases lay between the germline ends. CDR3 nucleotides: TGTGCCATCAGTGAGTCGAGGGTTGAGACCCAGTACTTC. Translating it yields CAISESRVETQYF.

In this sample, this clone turned up once. The V gene is TRBV5-1, the J gene TRBJ1-1; 8 nucleotides agree with TRBD1. The CDR3 is made up of 15 amino acids. The V and J ends lost 4 bases and 0 bases, in that order; junction bases with no gene match: 5. Germline V gene data show CDR1 as SGHRS and CDR2 as YFSETQ. The CDR3 reads CASSGQGLVNTEAFF. In nucleotides, the CDR3 is TGCGCCAGCAGCGGACAGGGTTTGGTGAACACTGAAGCTTTCTTT.

The CDR3 coding sequence is TGTGCCAGCAGTTCCTCACAGGGGAAGGCCTACAATGAGCAGTTCTTC. This codes for CASSSSQGKAYNEQFF. The genes are TRBV28 and TRBJ2-1, with 7 positions matching TRBD1. With 4 bases clipped from V and 2 bases from J, the junction kept 8 bases outside the gene matches. In germline, CDR1 is MDHEN, CDR2 SYDVKM. The CDR3 consists of 16 residues.

The chain combines TRBV24-1 with TRBJ2-3; TRBD2 matches 11 bases. The CDR3 has 16 amino acids. Germline CDR1 is KGHDR and CDR2 is SFDVKD. Germline trimming cut 3 bases from V and 3 bases from J; bases unmatched to any gene: 4. In DNA, the CDR3 is TGTGCCACCAGTGATCACCTAGCGGGGGGTACAGATACGCAGTATTTT. This gives the protein CATSDHLAGGTDTQYF.

The chain recombines TRBV5-6 with TRBJ2-6; D gene unclear. This CDR3 is 15 amino acids long. Looked up from germline, CDR1 is SGHDT and CDR2 is YYEEEE. The V end lost 2 bases, the J end lost 0 bases, and 6 bases lay between the germline ends. CDR3 region: CASSFSNSGANVLTF. CDR3 nucleotides: TGTGCCAGCAGCTTCTCTAACTCTGGGGCCAACGTCCTGACTTTC. The full variable domain, rest sourced from reference TRBV5-6 and TRBJ2-6, is DAGVTQSPTHLIKTRGQQVTLRCSPKSGHDTVSWYQQALGQGPQFIFQYYEEEERQRGNFPDRFSGHQFPNYSSELNVNALLLGDSALYLCASSFSNSGANVLTFGAGSRLTVL.

The rearrangement uses TRBV12-3 or TRBV12-4 and TRBJ1-3, with no clear D. V was trimmed by 4 bases and J by 4 bases, leaving 8 bases between them. The CDR3 totals 13 residues. Here the CDR3 DNA reads TGTGCCAGCAGTTCTCCGGGAGGAAACACCATATATTTT. This encodes CASSSPGGNTIYF.

The rearrangement links TRBV2 to TRBJ2-3, with 11 bases identical to TRBD2. The germline gives CDR1 SNHLY, CDR2 FYNNEI. The CDR3 is made up of 17 amino acids. The trim removed 0 bases at V and 3 bases at J, leaving 5 bases unmatched. Here the CDR3 DNA reads TGTGCCAGCAGTGAAGCGCAGGTAGCGGGGGGGACAGATACGCAGTATTTT. It codes for CASSEAQVAGGTDTQYF.

The chain employs TRBV7-3 and TRBJ2-3; 16 nucleotides match TRBD2. Trimming took 5 bases from V and 1 from J; bases not matched to a gene: 6. The CDR3 is made up of 18 amino acids. CDR1 SGHTA and CDR2 FQGTGA come from the germline V gene. The CDR3 DNA is TGTGCCAGCAGCCCGGGACTAGCGGGGGGGGTAGGCACAGATACGCAGTATTTT. Translated, it gives CASSPGLAGGVGTDTQYF.

The rearrangement links TRBV5-5 to TRBJ1-1, with 9 bases aligning to TRBD1. J was trimmed by 10 bases and V by 5 bases; bases with no gene match: 12. From germline, CDR1 is SGHKS and CDR2 YYEKEE (reference sequence). The CDR3 length is 14 residues. The CDR3 DNA sequence: TGTGCCAGCAGTTCTACAGGGGGCGGCCCCATAGCTTTCTTT. Amino acid sequence: CASSSTGGGPIAFF.

The rearrangement uses TRBV5-8 and TRBJ1-6, with 11 bases lining up with TRBD1. The germline V gene has CDR1 SGHTS and CDR2 YDEGEE. V was clipped by 4 bases and J by 7 bases; unmatched bases: 10. The CDR3 covers 17 residues. The CDR3 is CASSPTRGTGGNSPLHF. In DNA, the CDR3 is TGTGCCAGCAGCCCGACCCGGGGGACAGGGGGAAATTCACCCCTCCACTTT.

The chain is built from TRBV28 and TRBJ1-2; 9 bases align to TRBD1. The CDR3 contains 14 residues. V lost 6 bases and J lost 5; bases outside the gene matches: 7. Per germline, CDR1 MDHEN and CDR2 SYDVKM. The CDR3 sequence: CASRPGTGLYGYTF. CDR3 in DNA: TGTGCCAGCAGACCCGGGACAGGGTTGTATGGCTACACCTTC.

A single count supports this clone. The V and J genes are TRBV5-1 and TRBJ1-6, with TRBD1 as a possible D gene (5 bases). V was pared by 4 bases and J by 6 bases, with 11 bases between. The V gene's germline CDR1 is SGHRS and CDR2 YFSETQ. The CDR3 is 14 amino acids. The CDR3 DNA sequence: TGCGCCAGCAGCCGCGGGGACCTTAATTCACCCCTCCACTTT. Translated, it gives CASSRGDLNSPLHF.

The V call is TRBV28, the J call TRBJ1-2, with TRBD1 as a possible D gene (6 bases). Germline CDR1 reads MDHEN; CDR2 reads SYDVKM. The CDR3 totals 15 residues. With 3 bases removed from V and 7 bases from J, the gap between germline ends came to 18 bases. This CDR3 reads CASSLGGALSRGYTF. The CDR3 nucleotides read TGTGCCAGCAGTTTGGGGGGGGCCCTAAGTCGTGGCTACACCTTC.

This clone was seen only once. The rearrangement uses TRBV3-1 (or the pseudogene TRBV3-2) and TRBJ1-1; possibly TRBD1 for D (5 bases). Trimming cost V 4 bases and J 1 base, with 16 bases left between them. Germline CDR1 LGHDT, CDR2 YNNKEL (reference sequence). There are 16 residues in the CDR3. CDR3: CASSLPGRGRNTEAFF. DNA of the CDR3: TGTGCCAGCAGCCTACCAGGGCGGGGCAGGAACACTGAAGCTTTCTTT.

The chain carries TRBV12-5 and TRBJ2-2, with TRBD2 matching 8 bases. The CDR3 sequence is 17 residues long. The ends lost 0 bases at V and 7 bases at J; junction bases unmatched: 10. Germline V gene sequence: CDR1 LGHNT, CDR2 FRNRAP. CDR3 nucleotides: TGTGCTAGTGGTTTGGTACAAGGAGGGAGCGGGGGCGGGGAGCTGTTTTTT. Protein: CASGLVQGGSGGGELFF.

The V call is TRBV28, the J call TRBJ2-7, with a weak D call TRBD1 (6 bases). With 4 bases removed from V and 3 bases from J, the gap between germline ends came to 16 bases. CDR1 and CDR2 (germline): MDHEN, SYDVKM. The CDR3 totals 15 residues. CDR3 DNA sequence: TGTGCCAGCAGTTCCACCGGGACACACAACTACGAGCAGTACTTC. It encodes CASSSTGTHNYEQYF.